The clone carrying this T cell receptor beta chain was observed a handful of times. Its target is not known. The sequenced template was RNA, covering the TCR beta CDR3 region. First-round RT-PCR employed HTBI primers, with a second-round multiplex PCR after it. Each CDR3 protein gets one entry after TCRdb re-called the multiplex PCR reads with MiXCR. The table records about 740,000 distinct CDR3 sequences, roughly two fifths of them present only once. This specimen belongs to a study of Graves' ophthalmopathy and Graves' hyperthyroidism. Study outcomes and limitations: Most thyroid clonotypes with frequency above 0.001 were detected in blood too.

Ineligible for inclusion were patients with other autoimmune diseases, uncontrolled infections, pregnancy or lactation. The evidence that diagnosis relied on was clinical symptoms, serum thyroxine, TRAb, thyroid ultrasound and orbital computed tomography. Isolation of PBMCs was performed using over 8 ml of fresh peripheral blood. Sequenced sample: peripheral blood. This clonotype originated in an adult man with Graves' ophthalmopathy.

Here the CDR3 reads CASSGLAGLSGANVLTF. CDR3 nucleotides: TGTGCCAGCTCCGGACTAGCGGGACTCTCTGGGGCCAACGTCCTGACTTTC. The chain recombines TRBV10-3 with TRBJ2-6; TRBD2 matches 12 bases. The CDR3 runs to 17 residues. Germline V lookup: CDR1 ENHRY, CDR2 SYGVKD. J lost 0 bases, V lost 10 bases, and 7 bases had no gene match.